This T cell receptor beta chain was captured in a study of blood T cell repertoires in COVID-19. Overall study: The origin of the acute and convalescent COVID-19 samples was the United States, Italy and Spain. The cDNA or gDNA used as material had been derived from T cells, B-cell-depleted T cells, or PBMCs.

Germline CDR1 and CDR2: SGHRS and YFSETQ. The J segment lost 7 bases and the V segment lost 4 bases, leaving 8 bases of the junction unmatched. This CDR3 region has 15 residues. As handled by the study authors: Reference gene primers were amplified, and this amplification served to estimate nucleated cell counts. Sequenced by immunoSEQ multiplex PCR; TCRdb stores in-frame clones only, minus some. That table is the source of V, J and clone size, and D and trimming were worked out from the DNA. The repertoire has about 190,000 clones, around 79% of them found once; the top ten carry roughly 12%. This TCR derives from a man between 50 and 59 years old who had recovered from COVID-19. This chain uses TRBV5-1 with TRBJ2-7; 13 bases agree with TRBD2. Sequenced sample: peripheral blood. In nucleotides, the CDR3 is TGCGCCAGCAGCCAGGGACTAGCGGGACCTTGGGAGCAGTACTTC. Translation gives CASSQGLAGPWEQYF.